These T cell receptor beta chains were read from a single sample in a study of cytomegalovirus exposure and HLA in healthy donors. Assay: immunoSEQ multiplex PCR; the TCRdb copy retains only in-frame clones and omits some. The sample has about 150,000 clones; around 70% are singletons. The sample taken for sequencing was PBMCs. The receptors were sampled from a man younger than 40 in good health and CMV-seronegative. CDR3s include the opening cysteine and the closing phenylalanine or tryptophan. The order of the fields is V gene, CDR3 length, J gene, CDR3 protein.

TRBV28,15,TRBJ1-4,CASSWGQGTNEKLFF
TRBV13,15,TRBJ2-2,CASSWGQGRPGELFF
TRBV7-9,13,TRBJ2-3,CASTRQSTDTQYF
TRBV7-9,12,TRBJ2-7,CASSLTTYEQYF
TRBV9,15,TRBJ1-3,CASSPRQSSGNTIYF
TRBV30,13,TRBJ1-1,CAWNRVGNTEAFF
TRBV4-2,13,TRBJ2-7,CASSQGLSNEQYF
TRBV4-2,18,TRBJ2-6,CASSQLGSGPGGANVLTF
TRBV6-6,16,.,CASSYSWQGISYEQYF
TRBV4-3,15,TRBJ1-3,CASSQDQQSGNTIYF
TRBV5-1,13,TRBJ2-7,CASSFTDLGEQYF
TRBV5-4,13,TRBJ1-2,CASSLSGVYGYTF
TRBV18,14,TRBJ1-1,CASSPGLMNTEAFF
TRBV29-1,12,TRBJ1-2,CSVSRDRDGYTF
TRBV6-6,14,TRBJ2-3,CASSYNRGTDTQYF
TRBV5-1,14,TRBJ1-2,CASSVGRSNYGYTF
TRBV6-1,15,TRBJ1-1,CASKFRGEMNTEAFF
TRBV5-1,15,TRBJ2-7,CASSLAAGRGYEQYF
TRBV5-6,13,TRBJ1-2,CASSLELEYGYTF
TRBV29-1,14,TRBJ2-2,CSVGGRRNTGELFF
TRBV5-4,17,TRBJ2-3,CASSLRSSGGAGDTQYF
TRBV7-3,18,TRBJ2-1,CASSLTPTSGGSYNEQFF
TRBV6-5,13,TRBJ1-1,CASRGHSNTEAFF
TRBV5-5,14,TRBJ2-7,CASSLVSSSYEQYF
TRBV5-6,17,TRBJ2-3,CASRLTTGGITTDTQYF
TRBV7-8,16,TRBJ2-3,CASSLRRGGGTDTQYF
TRBV27,19,TRBJ2-7,CASSEFRRLAGGRFGEQYF
TRBV29-1,13,TRBJ2-7,CSVVDRVDYEQYF
TRBV30,14,TRBJ1-6,CAWRGQGRNSPLNF
TRBV5-4,17,TRBJ2-1,CASSSVARTGGPGEQFF
TRBV7-9,15,TRBJ2-4,CASSSARDRGYIQYF
TRBV5-1,16,TRBJ1-2,CASSLDAGQGSYGYTF
TRBV28,13,TRBJ2-7,CASSLPGSYEQYF
TRBV29-1,17,TRBJ1-5,CSVPGQGPSYSNQPQHF
TRBV18,14,TRBJ1-2,CASSPPGTGFGYTF
TRBV6-4,14,TRBJ2-3,CASSEAGGRGTQYF
TRBV10-3,14,TRBJ1-1,CAISRTGENTEAFF
TRBV25-1,13,TRBJ1-6,CASRAPGNSPLHF
TRBV27,10,TRBJ2-7,CASSVYEQYF
TRBV28,18,TRBJ1-2,CASSLLRQGNPRNYGYTF
TRBV7-9,13,TRBJ2-7,CASTEEVPYEQYF
TRBV7-6,15,TRBJ2-1,CASSLSGGGYNEQFF
TRBV28,15,TRBJ2-7,CASRPTWGSDREQYF
TRBV5-1,16,TRBJ1-5,CASSLVPTGGVQPQHF
TRBV4-3,15,TRBJ1-4,CASSQGESPAEKLFF
TRBV4-2,16,TRBJ2-1,CASSQDGGGARNEQFF
TRBV5-4,14,TRBJ1-6,CASSLAGLNSPLHF
TRBV18,14,TRBJ1-2,CASSPPPGGYGYTF
TRBV7-9,17,TRBJ1-1,CASSPPLGGNGDTEAFF
TRBV5-4,14,TRBJ2-7,CASSLPSTGGGQYF
TRBV7-2,15,TRBJ1-5,CASSEVQGSNQPQHF
TRBV15,15,TRBJ2-7,CATSRDKQGAFEQYF